This entry lists 9 T cell receptor beta chains sequenced from one sample in a study of identifying expanded T cells in peripheral blood. Assay used: immunoSEQ multiplex PCR; TCRdb lists only in-frame clones, some missing. The table shows tens of thousands of clones, with 70% to 90% occurring only once. Sequenced: blood. These receptors all come from a person aged 18 to 75 in good health.

To note about this clone: A junction boundary mismatches the germline segment, possibly from a read error. The rearrangement links TRBV7-8 to TRBJ1-5; D not resolved. Germline CDR1 and CDR2: SGHVS and FQNEAQ. The CDR3 contains 12 residues. The CDR3 region is CASSSPNRPQHF. CDR3 coding DNA: TGTGCCAGCAGCTCGCCCAATCGGCCCCAGCATTTT.

V gene TRBV2 combines with J gene TRBJ2-3, with D possibly matching TRBD2 (6 bases). The germline V gene has CDR1 SNHLY and CDR2 FYNNEI. This CDR3 comprises 15 residues. V lost 3 bases to trimming and J lost 0 bases, with 10 bases between them. The CDR3 reads CASSEGLTSTDTQYF. CDR3 sequence (DNA): TGTGCCAGCAGTGAGGGACTTACTAGCACAGATACGCAGTATTTT.

The rearrangement joins TRBV6-4 to TRBJ2-2, with D possibly matching TRBD1 (6 bases). Germline V gives CDR1 MRHNA, CDR2 SNTAGT. Trimming cost V 4 bases and J 2 bases, with 8 bases left between them. The CDR3 has 14 residues. This CDR3 is CASSGDKNTGELFF. The CDR3 coding sequence is TGTGCCAGCAGTGGGGACAAAAACACCGGGGAGCTGTTTTTT.

This rearrangement joins TRBV7-5 to TRBJ2-3; the table's D gene call, TRBD1, was not cross checked with the DNA. TRBV7-5 is a pseudogene locus. The CDR3 loop spans 16 amino acids. CDR3 loop: CVRSSSGHSLTDTQYF. The CDR3 nucleotides read TGTGTCAGAAGCTCCTCGGGACACTCACTCACAGATACGCAGTATTTT.

By share of the sample, this clone is medium-sized (0.01 to 0.1%). This chain links TRBV27 with TRBJ1-2, with 7 bases lining up with TRBD1. The trim removed 6 bases at V and 9 bases at J, leaving 19 bases unmatched. The germline gives CDR1 MNHEY, CDR2 SMNVEV (reference sequence). CDR3 length equals 16 residues. The chain's CDR3 is CASSRGGPQGSLSYTF. In nucleotides, the CDR3 is TGTGCCAGCAGCCGAGGGGGCCCACAGGGGTCCCTAAGCTACACCTTC.

The chain links TRBV6-6 to TRBJ2-5; D is undetermined. V was clipped by 6 bases and J by 3 bases, with 8 bases between them. There are 12 residues in the CDR3. The V gene's germline CDR1 is MNHNY and CDR2 SVGAGI (reference sequence). CDR3 bases: TGTGCCAGCAGCCGCCGGGAAGAGACCCAGTACTTC. It translates to CASSRREETQYF.

V is TRBV30 and J is TRBJ1-1; D unclear. The V and J ends lost 2 bases and 3 bases respectively, with 10 bases between them. The CDR3 sequence is 13 residues long. Germline-derived CDR1 and CDR2 are GTSNPN and SVGIG (reference sequence). CDR3 nucleotides: TGTGCCTGGAGTCCCCGGGGATACACTGAAGCTTTCTTT. Translating gives CAWSPRGYTEAFF.

The chain employs TRBV29-1 and TRBJ2-2; D tentatively reads TRBD1 or TRBD2 (5 bases each). The V end was cut by 7 bases, the J end by 4 bases, with 16 bases between. The CDR3 loop spans 14 amino acids. CDR1 and CDR2 (germline): SQVTM, ANQGSEA. CDR3 in amino acids: CSAPLGDSTGELFF. CDR3 in DNA: TGCAGCGCCCCTCTGGGGGATAGCACCGGGGAGCTGTTTTTT.

V is TRBV4-1 and J is TRBJ2-2; unclear D gene. This CDR3 spans 16 amino acids. Germline CDR1 and CDR2: MGHRA and YSYEKL. Trimming left V 3 bases short and J 6 bases short, with 17 bases between. CDR3 DNA: TGCGCCAGCAGCCATAGTACGCGCTCCCCGCCCGGGGAGCTGTTTTTT. Translation gives CASSHSTRSPPGELFF.